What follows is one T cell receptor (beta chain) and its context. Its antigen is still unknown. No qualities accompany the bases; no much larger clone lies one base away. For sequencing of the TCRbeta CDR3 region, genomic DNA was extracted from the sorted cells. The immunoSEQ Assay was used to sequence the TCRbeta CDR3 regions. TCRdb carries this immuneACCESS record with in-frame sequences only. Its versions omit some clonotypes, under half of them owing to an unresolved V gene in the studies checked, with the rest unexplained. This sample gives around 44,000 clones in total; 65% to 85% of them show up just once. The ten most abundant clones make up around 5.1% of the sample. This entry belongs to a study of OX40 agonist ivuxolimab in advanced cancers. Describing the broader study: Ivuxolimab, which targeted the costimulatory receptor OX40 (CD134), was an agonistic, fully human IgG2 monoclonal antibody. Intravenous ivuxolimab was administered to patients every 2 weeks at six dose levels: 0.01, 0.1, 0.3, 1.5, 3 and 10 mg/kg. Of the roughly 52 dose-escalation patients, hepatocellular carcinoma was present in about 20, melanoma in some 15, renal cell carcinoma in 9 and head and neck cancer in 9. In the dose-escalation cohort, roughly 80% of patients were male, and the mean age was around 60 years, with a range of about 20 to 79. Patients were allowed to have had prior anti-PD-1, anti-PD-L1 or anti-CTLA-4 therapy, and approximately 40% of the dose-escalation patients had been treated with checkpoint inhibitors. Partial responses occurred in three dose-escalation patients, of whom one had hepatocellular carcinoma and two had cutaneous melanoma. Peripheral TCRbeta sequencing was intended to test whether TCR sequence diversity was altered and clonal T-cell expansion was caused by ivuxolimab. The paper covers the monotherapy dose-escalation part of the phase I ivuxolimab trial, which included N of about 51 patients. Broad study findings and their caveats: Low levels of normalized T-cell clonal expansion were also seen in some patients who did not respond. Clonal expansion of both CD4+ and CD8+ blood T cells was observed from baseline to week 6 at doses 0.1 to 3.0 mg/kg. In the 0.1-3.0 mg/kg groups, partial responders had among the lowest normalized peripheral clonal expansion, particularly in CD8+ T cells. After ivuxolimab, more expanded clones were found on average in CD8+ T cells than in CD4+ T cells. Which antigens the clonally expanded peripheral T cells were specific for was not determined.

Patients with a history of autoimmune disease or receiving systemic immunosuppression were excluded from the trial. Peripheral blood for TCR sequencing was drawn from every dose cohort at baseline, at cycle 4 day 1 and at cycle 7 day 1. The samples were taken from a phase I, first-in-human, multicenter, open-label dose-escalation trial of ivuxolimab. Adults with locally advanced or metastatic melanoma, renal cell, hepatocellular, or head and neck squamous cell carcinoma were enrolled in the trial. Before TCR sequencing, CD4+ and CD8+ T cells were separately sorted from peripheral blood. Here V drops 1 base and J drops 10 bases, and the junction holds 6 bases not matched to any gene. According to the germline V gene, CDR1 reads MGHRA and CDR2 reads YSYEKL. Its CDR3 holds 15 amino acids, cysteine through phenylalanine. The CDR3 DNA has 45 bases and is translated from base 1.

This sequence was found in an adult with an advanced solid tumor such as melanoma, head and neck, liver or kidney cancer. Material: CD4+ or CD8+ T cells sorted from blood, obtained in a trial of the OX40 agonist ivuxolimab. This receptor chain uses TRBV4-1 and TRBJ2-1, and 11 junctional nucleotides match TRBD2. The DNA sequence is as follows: TGCGCCAGCAGCCAAGGACTAGCGGGATCAGGAGAGCAGTTCTTC. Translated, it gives CASSQGLAGSGEQFF.